The 10 T cell receptor beta chains listed next were all sequenced from one sample in a study of shared T cell receptors in the human thymus. Some clones are missing from TCRdb's copy, which holds only in-frame ones; the method was immunoSEQ multiplex PCR. The table includes 700,000 or so clones, 75% to 90% detected once. These data are also associated with another study on human thymus T cells.

The material sequenced was thymocytes. The origin of the receptors is a girl under two years old with a congenital heart defect.

This clone was seen only once. This sequence joins TRBV14 and TRBJ2-1; TRBD1 aligns across 7 bases. Germline V lookup: CDR1 SGHDN, CDR2 FVKESK. Trimming took 2 bases from V and 3 from J; bases not matched to a gene: 7. This CDR3 region has 16 residues. CDR3 in amino acids: CASSQFPGQNYNEQFF. Here the CDR3 DNA reads TGTGCCAGCAGCCAATTTCCGGGACAGAACTACAATGAGCAGTTCTTC.

The gene calls are TRBV9 and TRBJ2-2, with D maybe TRBD1 (6 bases). The CDR3 loop spans 17 amino acids. Germline CDR1 SGDLS, CDR2 YYNGEE. Trimming stripped 0 bases from V and 2 bases from J, with 14 bases between. The CDR3 sequence: CASSVGLGQKNTGELFF. CDR3 DNA sequence: TGTGCCAGCAGCGTAGGTCTGGGACAAAAAAACACCGGGGAGCTGTTTTTT.

This chain links TRBV28 with TRBJ2-2, with TRBD2 matching over 8 bases. The ends lost 3 bases at V and 0 bases at J; junction bases unmatched: 6. The germline V gene has CDR1 MDHEN and CDR2 SYDVKM. This CDR3 has 17 residues. The CDR3 sequence: CASSFCSGDANTGELFF. The DNA for the CDR3 is TGTGCCAGCAGTTTCTGTAGCGGGGACGCGAACACCGGGGAGCTGTTTTTT.

This chain connects TRBV5-6 to TRBJ1-2; D unclear. The CDR3 has 14 amino acids. The ends were cut back, 0 bases at V and 2 bases at J, with 8 bases in the middle. Germline V gene lookup returns CDR1 SGHDT and CDR2 YYEEEE. This CDR3 reads CASSLGRPNYGYTF. For the CDR3, the DNA is TGTGCCAGCAGCTTGGGCAGGCCCAACTATGGCTACACCTTC.

The CDR3 protein is CASSQLQGEKPWLHTF. CDR3 nucleotides: TGCGCCAGCAGCCAACTGCAGGGGGAGAAACCCTGGCTACACACCTTC. This chain uses TRBV4-3 with TRBJ1-2, with 7 bases lining up with TRBD1. Germline V gives CDR1 LGHNA, CDR2 YSLEER. J lost 12 bases, V lost 2 bases, and 18 bases had no gene match. CDR3 length: 16 residues.

The chain uses TRBV7-3 and TRBJ2-3, with TRBD2 identical over 11 bases. Unmatched junction bases numbered 5, after V lost 7 bases and J lost 5 bases. The CDR3 is 14 residues long. Germline CDR1 reads SGHTA; CDR2 reads FQGTGA. The CDR3 is CASTLAGGEDTQYF. Written as DNA, the CDR3 is TGTGCCAGCACTCTAGCGGGGGGAGAAGATACGCAGTATTTT.

The CDR3 DNA is TGCGCCAGCAGCCACCGGACTAGCGGGGGGATATCCTACAATGAGCAGTTCTTC. It specifies CASSHRTSGGISYNEQFF. This sequence joins TRBV4-3 and TRBJ2-1; 14 bases align to TRBD2. The CDR3 has 18 residues. Germline loops: CDR1 LGHNA, CDR2 YSLEER. J was trimmed by 1 base and V by 3 bases; bases with no gene match: 5.

The chain couples TRBV6-1 to TRBJ2-7; D possibly corresponds to TRBD2 (6 bases). There are 16 residues in the CDR3. V was cut by 3 bases and J by 4 bases, with 19 bases left in between. The germline gives CDR1 MNHNS, CDR2 SASEGT. The CDR3 spells CASSEGGKELEYEQYF. In DNA, the CDR3 is TGTGCCAGCAGTGAGGGGGGAAAAGAGTTGGAGTACGAGCAGTACTTC.

This CDR3 reads CASSYGSNYQPQHF. The CDR3 region has the DNA TGTGCCAGCAGTTACGGGAGCAATTATCAGCCCCAGCATTTT. The chain joins TRBV28 to TRBJ1-5; D uncertain. Looked up from germline, CDR1 is MDHEN and CDR2 is SYDVKM. Deletions cut 4 bases from V and 5 bases from J, with 12 bases between. This CDR3 spans 14 amino acids.

The chain is built from TRBV7-8 and TRBJ2-1; TRBD2 matches 8 bases. The trim removed 5 bases at V and 6 bases at J, leaving 12 bases unmatched. This CDR3 contains 16 residues. Per germline, CDR1 SGHVS and CDR2 FQNEAQ. The CDR3 sequence is CASSGPLRGAGNEQFF. The DNA of the CDR3 is TGTGCCAGCAGCGGACCTTTGCGGGGGGCCGGCAATGAGCAGTTCTTC. The full variable domain, in which reference TRBV7-8 and TRBJ2-1 provide the parts outside the CDR3, is GAGVSQSPRYKVAKRGQDVALRCDPISGHVSLFWYQQALGQGPEFLTYFQNEAQLDKSGLPSDRFFAERPEGSVSTLKIQRTQQEDSAVYLCASSGPLRGAGNEQFFGPGTRLTVL.